This T cell receptor beta chain was documented in a study of blood T cell repertoires in COVID-19. Participants were aged roughly 18 to 90 years, lived in around 22 US areas, and enrolled virtually. Participant-reported clinical history was the basis for cohort assignment. The CDR3 is 15 residues long. The V gene's germline CDR1 is SGHRS and CDR2 YFSETQ. V lost 2 bases to trimming and J lost 2 bases, with 13 bases between them. Original processing notes: Amplification of reference gene primers was used by the study to estimate nucleated cell counts. Generated by immunoSEQ multiplex PCR, the TCRdb table keeps only in-frame clones and is missing some. Clone size and V and J calls were adopted from that table, with D and trimming inferred from the DNA. There are about half a million clones in the sample; 70% to 90% occur only once, and approximately 8% lies in the top ten.

Sequencing input: PBMCs or T cells enriched from blood (not recorded which). This TCR was sampled from a woman aged 60 to 75 who had recovered from COVID-19. The chain recombines TRBV5-1 with TRBJ2-5, with no clear D. In DNA form, the CDR3 reads TGCGCCAGCAGCTTTGGAGCGACCCAACAAGAGACCCAGTACTTC. Translation: CASSFGATQQETQYF.